This T cell receptor (beta chain) emerged from a study of cytomegalovirus exposure and HLA in healthy donors. Use of 60 Vbeta and 13 Jbeta primers characterized the PCR. Assay used: immunoSEQ multiplex PCR; TCRdb lists only in-frame clones, some missing. The sample carries some 150,000 clones, about 75% recorded once. CDR3 length: 15 amino acids. The ends were cut back, 1 base at V and 0 bases at J, with 7 bases in the middle. Germline V gene sequence: CDR1 SEHNR, CDR2 FQNEAQ (reference sequence). Study conclusions and caveats: Among TCR beta chains, those listed as cytomegalovirus-associated numbered about 150. Earlier findings revealed that most TCR beta V segments proved productive either about 87% or about 30% of the time.

Concerning this clone: Its target is unknown. The same CDR3 also results from other DNA sequences found in this sample.

The chain employs TRBV7-9 and TRBJ1-5; no clear D. The sequencing input was PBMCs. This receptor was obtained from a male donor in good health and CMV-seronegative. The CDR3 DNA is TGTGCCAGCAGCTTAGGAGATAATAGCAATCAGCCCCAGCATTTT. This gives the protein CASSLGDNSNQPQHF.